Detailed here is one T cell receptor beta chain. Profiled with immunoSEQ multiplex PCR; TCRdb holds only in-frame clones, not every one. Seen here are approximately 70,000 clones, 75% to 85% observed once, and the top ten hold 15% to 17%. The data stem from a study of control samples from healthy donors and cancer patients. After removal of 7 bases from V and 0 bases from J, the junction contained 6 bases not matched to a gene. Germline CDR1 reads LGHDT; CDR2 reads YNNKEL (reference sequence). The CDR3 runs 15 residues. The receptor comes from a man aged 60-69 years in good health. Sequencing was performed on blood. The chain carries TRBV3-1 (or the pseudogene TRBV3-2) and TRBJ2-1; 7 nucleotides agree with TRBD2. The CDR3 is CASTRSGTSYNEQFF. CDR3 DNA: TGTGCCAGCACCCGAAGCGGGACCTCCTACAATGAGCAGTTCTTC.